This T cell receptor (beta chain) is drawn from a study of blood T cells in healthy people across ages. A sample-barcoded 5' primer and a J-beta primer mix were used in a second PCR of about 6 to 12 cycles. MiXCR, applied by TCRdb to the 5' RACE reads, yields one record per CDR3 protein. Found here are 1.8 million or so distinct CDR3 sequences, about 39% of them singletons; the top ten hold 20% to 25%. Donors were healthy Caucasian individuals from Russia aged roughly 6 to 90. Whole-study findings and limits: Observed TCR beta diversity per million T cells went down as age went up. This fall followed a roughly linear course with age.

Turning to this clonotype: Its antigen is not known.

Trimming took off 7 bases at V and 8 bases at J, with 22 bases between the two ends. The germline gives CDR1 SGDLS, CDR2 YYNGEE. CDR3 size: 16 residues. The sequencing input was blood. The chain recombines TRBV9 with TRBJ1-6, with TRBD1 as a possible D gene (5 bases). This sequence was found in a human donor in good health. CDR3 region: CASGNRRDGDYSPLHF. The CDR3 coding sequence is TGTGCCAGCGGCAACAGGAGGGACGGGGACTATTCACCCCTCCACTTT.